Listed here are 3 T cell receptor beta chains from one sample, sequenced in a study of cytomegalovirus exposure and HLA in healthy donors. PCR involved 60 Vbeta and 13 Jbeta primers. The method was immunoSEQ multiplex PCR; TCRdb's version includes in-frame clones alone and lacks a portion of them. Of about 160,000 clones in the sample, 70% to 85% were seen once. The material sequenced was PBMCs. These receptors came from a man aged 30 to 45 in good health and CMV-seropositive.

This clone was seen many times. The CDR3 protein is CASTERSLRGGRPDTQYF. CDR3 bases: TGTGCCAGCACCGAAAGGAGTTTGCGGGGGGGCCGCCCGGATACGCAGTATTTT. The genes are TRBV2 and TRBJ2-3, with TRBD2 matching 9 bases. Germline values: CDR1 SNHLY, CDR2 FYNNEI. V lost 7 bases and J lost 6; bases outside the gene matches: 20. The CDR3 is 18 amino acids.

The genes are TRBV7-9 and TRBJ2-1; 8 positions match TRBD1. The trim removed 5 bases at V and 6 bases at J, leaving 6 bases unmatched. The CDR3 is 14 amino acids. Looked up from germline, CDR1 is SEHNR and CDR2 is FQNEAQ (reference sequence). In nucleotides, the CDR3 is TGTGCCAGCAGCCTACTGGACAGGGCCAATGAGCAGTTCTTC. Its translation: CASSLLDRANEQFF.

In this sample, this clone turned up a few times. The chain couples TRBV10-3 to TRBJ2-7; D unresolved. Germline CDR1 is ENHRY and CDR2 is SYGVKD. The CDR3 runs 12 residues. Deletions cut 0 bases from V and 6 bases from J, with 6 bases between. The CDR3 region is CAISESKPEQYF. The DNA for the CDR3 is TGTGCCATCAGTGAGTCGAAGCCCGAGCAGTACTTC.